This TCR beta chain was recorded in a study of cytotoxic CD8 clonotypes in ibrutinib-treated CLL. Study-level points and caveats: While tracking circulating CD8+ T-cell counts, baseline clonality exceeded that of age-matched healthy donors. Clonality went up at the time of ibrutinib response, stayed stable in sustained remission, and later dropped back toward its baseline level at progression.

Sequenced by immunoSEQ multiplex PCR; TCRdb stores in-frame clones only, minus some. The repertoire includes around 140,000 clones, 80% to 90% of them detected once, and approximately 2% sits in the top ten. This clone has only one observation. Its antigen is still unknown. The CDR3 is made up of 14 amino acids. V shed 0 bases, J shed 4 bases, and the junction held 1 base outside the gene matches. The germline CDR1 and CDR2 sequences are ENHRY and SYGVKD. V is TRBV10-3 and J is TRBJ2-5; 8 nucleotides align to TRBD1. The TCR comes from a human donor with chronic lymphocytic leukemia. The sample consisted of PBMCs, taken after 24 months of ibrutinib treatment. The CDR3 sequence is CAISESQGGETQYF. The CDR3 DNA is TGTGCCATCAGTGAGTCACAGGGGGGAGAGACCCAGTACTTC.